The clone carrying this T cell receptor (beta chain) was detected a few times. The antigen remains undetermined. With 60 Vbeta and 13 Jbeta primers, the PCR was carried out. Using immunoSEQ multiplex PCR, the repertoire was profiled, and TCRdb retains in-frame clones only, with some absent. Among 200,000 to 250,000 clones, approximately 82% were seen once, and the ten largest hold 0.6% to 0.7%. The data are from a study of cytomegalovirus exposure and HLA in healthy donors. Study-level results: CMV serostatus was the sole immune exposure information available. Later analysis showed most CMV-associated TCR beta chains appearing HLA-restricted.

CDR3 length: 15 amino acids. Trimming shortened V by 6 bases and J by 1 base, and 13 bases separated the two germline ends. CDR1 is SNHLY and CDR2 is FYNNEI in the germline V gene. This chain connects TRBV2 to TRBJ2-1, with D maybe TRBD1 (7 bases). The sequence derives from a man younger than 35 in good health and CMV-seronegative. Sequencing was carried out using PBMCs. The CDR3 region is CASRLPGGSYNEQFF. The CDR3 DNA sequence: TGTGCCAGCAGGTTGCCAGGGGGGTCCTACAATGAGCAGTTCTTC.